This T cell receptor (beta chain) was sequenced in a study of T cell responses to AZD1222 COVID-19 vaccine (TCRdb year 2021). For context, the study as a whole: Because spike-specific TCR depth and breadth did not differ between the two schedules, AZD1222 recipients who got a second dose at roughly 4 weeks were pooled with those who got a second dose at roughly 12 weeks. Trial participants were enrolled by age into 18-55, 56-69 and 70-plus year subgroups, with approximately 150, 28 and 58 TCR-sequenced participants respectively. TCR sequencing covered about 230 trial participants: 207 given two doses of AZD1222 and about 26 given two doses of MenACWY control vaccine. Overall results and qualifications from the work: Conclusions about previously exposed vaccinees were limited because only six AZD1222 recipients were SARS-CoV-2 seropositive at baseline. The 56-69-year group was small, and its depth increase did not reach significance, likely because of low power. The vaccine-associated CD4 TCRs covered the entire spike protein, and the dominant responses fell in regions 160-218 and 743-854. Because no day 14 peak-response samples were available, repertoires were characterized only after the peak T cell response. After two AZD1222 doses, both the breadth and the depth of spike-specific TCRs were significantly higher than at day 0 and than in MenACWY recipients. Most participants were white British and females outnumbered males, and the authors suggested that clonal diversity may have been underestimated. Epitopes outside the regions mutated in the B.1.351 and B.1.1.7 variants were reportedly recognized by nearly half of the unique spike-specific TCRs.

The CDR3 regions of human TCRbeta chains were analyzed by immunosequencing. In the source study's methods: TCRs in the repertoires were matched against a reference library of SARS-CoV-2-specific TCRs that had been generated with the MIRA antigen-specificity platform. Breadth was defined as the fraction of unique TCRs that were SARS-CoV-2-associated, and depth was defined as the fraction of total T cells that were SARS-CoV-2-associated. Each spike-specific TCR was assigned to its reactive spike region and to a CD4 or CD8 class using the MIRA data. Log10-transformed breadth and depth values were compared by one-way ANOVA with Sidak's multiple comparisons tests. The table was pulled from immuneACCESS by TCRdb, which kept in-frame rearrangements only. Such tables lose some clones; where checked, under half of the loss comes from unresolved V genes, and the rest has no known cause. V, J and clone size were drawn from that table, and D and trimming were deduced from the DNA. This sample is represented by 90,000 to 150,000 clones; just under 90% of them were singletons. Less than 15% of the sample lies in the top ten.

As to this clone: Its antigen target is currently unknown. Base quality data are lacking; no much larger clone is found one base away.

From the germline V gene, CDR1 is MNHEY and CDR2 is SVGAGI. Spanning cysteine to phenylalanine, the CDR3 consists of 14 amino acids. Of the read, only the CDR3 DNA is kept; its 42 bases are in frame from base 1. Unmatched junction bases come to 5, with V trimmed by 4 bases and J by 4 bases. Taken with the paper, the label for time point translates to: baseline before first vaccination. Samples from vaccinated people were obtained from the UK trials COV001 and COV002, which included a single-blind randomized controlled phase 2/3 trial of AZD1222 (ChAdOx1 nCoV-19) in healthy adults. For TCRbeta chain sequencing, PBMC samples were collected from trial participants at day 0 and at day 28 after the second dose.

This receptor chain uses TRBV6-5 and TRBJ1-2; 8 bases in the junction line up with TRBD1. Specimen: peripheral blood, collected on day 0 of AZD1222 vaccination. The TCR originated in an adult in good health. The encoded CDR3 is CASSSPGTGYGYTF. The DNA sequence is given as TGTGCCAGCAGTTCCCCCGGGACAGGCTATGGCTACACCTTC.